Below are 14 T cell receptor beta chains sequenced from a single sample in a study of T cell repertoires in cytomegalovirus infection. TCRdb itself ran the reads through MiXCR, one entry per CDR3 protein. The table has about 240,000 distinct CDR3 sequences, 6% to 8% seen once; the top ten hold around 6.5%. The sample comprised PBMCs. Receptors were obtained from a human donor in good health (CMV status not recorded). Some clones in this sample may be carry-over from other donors' samples.

This clonotype was seen ten or more times. The gene calls are TRBV20-1 and TRBJ2-5; D is possibly TRBD1 or TRBD2 (6 bases each). CDR3 length equals 13 residues. Between the trimmed V and J ends, which lost 5 bases and 5 bases, there was a span of 15 bases. Germline V gives CDR1 DFQATT, CDR2 SNEGSKA (reference sequence). The CDR3 region is CSAAGHSRETQYF. In nucleotides, the CDR3 is TGCAGTGCTGCGGGACATTCTCGGGAGACCCAGTACTTC.

This clonotype was recorded at least ten times. The chain couples TRBV6-6 to TRBJ2-3; unclear D gene. V was trimmed by 2 bases and J by 4 bases, leaving 7 bases between them. This CDR3 contains 13 residues. Germline V gives CDR1 MNHNY, CDR2 SVGAGI (reference sequence). For the CDR3, the DNA is TGTGCCAGCAGTTACGAGTCTTCAGATACGCAGTATTTT. Amino acid sequence: CASSYESSDTQYF.

This clonotype was recorded many times. The rearrangement links TRBV5-1 to TRBJ2-2, with a weak D call TRBD2 (5 bases). Germline CDR1 SGHRS, CDR2 YFSETQ. The ends were cut back, 4 bases at V and 2 bases at J, with 15 bases in the middle. This CDR3 is built from 16 residues. The chain's CDR3 is CASSLGSVTNTGELFF. Written as DNA, the CDR3 is TGCGCCAGCAGCCTGGGGAGTGTTACAAACACCGGGGAGCTGTTTTTT.

There are a few counts of this clonotype. The rearrangement joins TRBV29-1 to TRBJ2-1; TRBD2 aligns across 8 bases. The V gene's germline CDR1 is SQVTM and CDR2 ANQGSEA. J was trimmed by 8 bases and V by 4 bases; bases with no gene match: 10. The CDR3 contains 14 residues. The CDR3 coding sequence is TGCAGCGTTGCTAACTTACTCGGGAGGGATGAGCAGTTCTTC. Amino acid sequence: CSVANLLGRDEQFF.

CDR3 protein: CSVDWGGWTQYF. The CDR3 DNA sequence: TGCAGCGTAGACTGGGGGGGGTGGACCCAGTACTTC. The genes are TRBV29-1 and TRBJ2-5; TRBD2 matches at 7 bases. V dropped 6 bases and J dropped 7; count of bases not matched to a gene: 8. There are 12 residues in the CDR3. The germline V gene encodes CDR1 SQVTM and CDR2 ANQGSEA.

In this sample, this clonotype turned up many times. V usage is TRBV20-1 and J usage is TRBJ2-2; D remains unclear. The CDR3 runs to 14 residues. The ends were cut back, 6 bases at V and 3 bases at J, with 14 bases in the middle. Germline-derived CDR1 and CDR2 are DFQATT and SNEGSKA (reference sequence). CDR3: CSATDSEHTGELFF. The CDR3 DNA follows: TGCAGTGCCACCGACTCCGAACACACCGGGGAGCTGTTTTTT.

Ten or more counts support this clonotype. The rearrangement uses TRBV25-1 and TRBJ2-5; D is unresolved. The CDR3 length is 15 residues. Germline values: CDR1 MGHDK, CDR2 SYGVNS. V was pared by 6 bases and J by 4 bases, with 18 bases between. The CDR3 nucleotides are TGTGCCAGCAGCGATATCCGACGGAAGGGAGAGACCCAGTACTTC. Its translation: CASSDIRRKGETQYF.

This clonotype has ten or more counts. The chain uses TRBV12-3 or TRBV12-4 and TRBJ2-7; D may correspond to TRBD1 or TRBD2 (5 bases each). The CDR3 has 15 residues. V gave up 3 bases and J gave up 0 bases, with 12 bases separating them. CDR3 protein: CASSLYGTYSYEQYF. CDR3 nucleotide sequence: TGTGCCAGCAGTTTGTATGGGACCTACTCCTACGAGCAGTACTTC.

This clonotype was found many times. The chain recombines TRBV20-1 with TRBJ2-3; 9 nucleotides line up with TRBD2. Germline V lookup: CDR1 DFQATT, CDR2 SNEGSKA (reference sequence). This CDR3 region has 16 residues. The V gene end was trimmed by 5 bases and the J gene end by 9 bases; junction bases not matched to a gene: 18. CDR3 DNA: TGCAGTGCTCAAGTCGCCGGGACTAGCCTTTGGGGGACGCAGTATTTT. As protein: CSAQVAGTSLWGTQYF.

This clonotype appeared many times. In DNA form, the CDR3 reads TGTGCCAGCAGTTTTTCACTAGCGGGGGTGAACACCGGGGAGCTGTTTTTT. Residues: CASSFSLAGVNTGELFF. The chain couples TRBV12-3 or TRBV12-4 to TRBJ2-2; TRBD2 agrees at 11 bases. V trimming: 3 bases; J trimming: 1 base; junction bases outside the gene matches: 4. The CDR3 sequence is 17 residues long.

This clonotype was seen repeatedly, ten times or more. This chain connects TRBV11-2 to TRBJ1-5; no clear D gene. The CDR3 runs to 15 residues. The V gene's germline CDR1 is SGHAT and CDR2 FQNNGV. Between the trimmed V and J ends, which lost 1 base and 1 base, there was a span of 8 bases. The CDR3 DNA sequence: TGTGCCAGCAGCTTAGGGAGACTAAGCAATCAGCCCCAGCATTTT. Protein: CASSLGRLSNQPQHF.

This clonotype was observed at least ten times. The chain combines TRBV7-3 with TRBJ2-2; D is perhaps TRBD1 (6 bases). V was shortened by 1 base and J by 4 bases, with 7 bases between the two germline ends. In germline, CDR1 is SGHTA, CDR2 FQGTGA. There are 14 residues in the CDR3. CDR3 residues: CASSLNRATGELFF. The CDR3 bases are TGTGCCAGCAGCTTAAACAGGGCCACCGGGGAGCTGTTTTTT.

This clonotype was found a few times. The V and J genes are TRBV12-3 or TRBV12-4 and TRBJ1-5; 7 bases are a match to TRBD1. V gave up 5 bases and J gave up 4 bases; unmatched junction bases: 5. CDR3 size: 14 residues. Written as DNA, the CDR3 is TGTGCCAGCAGTGCGACAGGGAGGAATCAGCCCCAGCATTTT. Translating it yields CASSATGRNQPQHF.

The V call is TRBV28, the J call TRBJ1-4; D is perhaps TRBD1 (5 bases). The germline CDR1 and CDR2 sequences are MDHEN and SYDVKM. V was pared by 3 bases and J by 3 bases, with 11 bases between. The CDR3 length is 15 residues. The CDR3 loop is CASSLEGLPNEKLFF. DNA of the CDR3: TGTGCCAGCAGTTTGGAGGGGTTGCCTAATGAAAAACTGTTTTTT.